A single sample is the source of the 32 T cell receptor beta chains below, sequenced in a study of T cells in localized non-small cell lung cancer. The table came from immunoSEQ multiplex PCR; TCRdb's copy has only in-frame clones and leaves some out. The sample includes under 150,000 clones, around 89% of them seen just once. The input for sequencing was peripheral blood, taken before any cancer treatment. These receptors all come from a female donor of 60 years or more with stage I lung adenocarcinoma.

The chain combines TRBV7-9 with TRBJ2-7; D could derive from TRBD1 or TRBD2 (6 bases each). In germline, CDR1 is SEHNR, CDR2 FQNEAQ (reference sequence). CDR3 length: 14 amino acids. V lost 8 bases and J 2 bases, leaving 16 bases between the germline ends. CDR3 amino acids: CASANGGVTYEQYF. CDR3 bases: TGTGCCAGCGCCAACGGGGGCGTAACCTACGAGCAGTACTTC.

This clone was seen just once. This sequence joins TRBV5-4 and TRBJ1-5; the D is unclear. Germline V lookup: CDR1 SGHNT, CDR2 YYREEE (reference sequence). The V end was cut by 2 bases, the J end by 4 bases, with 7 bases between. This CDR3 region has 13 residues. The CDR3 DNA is TGTGCCAGCAGCTTCTGGGGTAATCAGCCCCAGCATTTT. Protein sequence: CASSFWGNQPQHF.

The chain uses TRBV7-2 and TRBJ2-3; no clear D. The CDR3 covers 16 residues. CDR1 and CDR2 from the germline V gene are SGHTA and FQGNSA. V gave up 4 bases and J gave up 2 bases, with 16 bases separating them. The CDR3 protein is CASSSPRQVNTDTQYF. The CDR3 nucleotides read TGTGCCAGCAGCTCCCCCAGGCAGGTTAACACAGATACGCAGTATTTT.

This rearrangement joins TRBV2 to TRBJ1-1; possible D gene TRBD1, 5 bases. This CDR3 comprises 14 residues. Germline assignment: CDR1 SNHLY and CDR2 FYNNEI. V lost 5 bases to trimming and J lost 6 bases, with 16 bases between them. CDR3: CASSRDGGSAEAFF. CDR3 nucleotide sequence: TGTGCCAGCAGTCGGGACGGAGGCAGCGCTGAAGCTTTCTTT.

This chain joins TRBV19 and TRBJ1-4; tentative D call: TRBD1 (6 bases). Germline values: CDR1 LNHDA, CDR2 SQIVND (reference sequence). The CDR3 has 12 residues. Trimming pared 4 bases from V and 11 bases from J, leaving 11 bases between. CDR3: CASSTDGGKLFF. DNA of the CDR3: TGTGCCAGTAGTACTGACGGGGGCAAACTGTTTTTT.

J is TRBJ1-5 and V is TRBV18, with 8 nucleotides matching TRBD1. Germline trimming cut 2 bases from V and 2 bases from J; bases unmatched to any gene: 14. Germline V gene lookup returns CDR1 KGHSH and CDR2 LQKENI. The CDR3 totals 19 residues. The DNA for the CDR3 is TGTGCCAGCTCACCAAGATATTTGGACAGGGAAAGGCGCAATCAGCCCCAGCATTTT. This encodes CASSPRYLDRERRNQPQHF.

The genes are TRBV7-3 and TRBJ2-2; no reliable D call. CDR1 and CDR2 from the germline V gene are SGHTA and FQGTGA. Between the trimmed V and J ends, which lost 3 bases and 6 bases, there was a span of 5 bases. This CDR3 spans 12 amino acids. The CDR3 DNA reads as TGTGCCAGCAGCTTGACCGCCGGGGAGCTGTTTTTT. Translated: CASSLTAGELFF.

The CDR3 loop is CSDVKNSYEQYF. The CDR3 region has the DNA TGCAGCGACGTAAAAAACTCCTACGAGCAGTACTTC. V gene TRBV29-1 combines with J gene TRBJ2-7; D remains ambiguous. V was cut by 7 bases and J by 0 bases, with 10 bases left in between. The CDR3 length is 12 residues. Germline CDR1 reads SQVTM; CDR2 reads ANQGSEA.

In DNA, the CDR3 is TGTGCCAGCGCCTCTCGAGGACTAGACCTAGAGACCCAGTACTTC. This codes for CASASRGLDLETQYF. The chain carries TRBV6-5 and TRBJ2-5, with 7 nucleotides matching TRBD2. The CDR3 is 15 residues long. V trimming: 8 bases; J trimming: 4 bases; junction bases outside the gene matches: 13. CDR1 MNHEY and CDR2 SVGAGI come from the germline V gene.

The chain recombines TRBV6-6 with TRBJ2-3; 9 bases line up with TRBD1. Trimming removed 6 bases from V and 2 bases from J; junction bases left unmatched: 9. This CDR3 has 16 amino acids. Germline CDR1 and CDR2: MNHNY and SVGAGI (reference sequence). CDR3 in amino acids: CASSPPGTGTTDTQYF. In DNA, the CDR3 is TGTGCCAGCAGCCCACCCGGGACAGGGACCACAGATACGCAGTATTTT.

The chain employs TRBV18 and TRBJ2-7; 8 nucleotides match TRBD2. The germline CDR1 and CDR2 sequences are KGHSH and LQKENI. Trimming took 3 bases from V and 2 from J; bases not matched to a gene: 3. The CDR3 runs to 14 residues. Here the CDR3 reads CASSPGGGPYEQYF. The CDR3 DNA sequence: TGTGCCAGCTCACCCGGGGGGGGCCCCTACGAGCAGTACTTC.

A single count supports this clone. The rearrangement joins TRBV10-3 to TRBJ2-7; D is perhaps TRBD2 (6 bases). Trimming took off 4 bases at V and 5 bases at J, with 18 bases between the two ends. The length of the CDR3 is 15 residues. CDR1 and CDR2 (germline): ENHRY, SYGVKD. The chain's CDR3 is CAISGRQGGVDEQYF. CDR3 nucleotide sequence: TGTGCCATCAGTGGCCGCCAGGGAGGAGTCGACGAGCAGTACTTC.

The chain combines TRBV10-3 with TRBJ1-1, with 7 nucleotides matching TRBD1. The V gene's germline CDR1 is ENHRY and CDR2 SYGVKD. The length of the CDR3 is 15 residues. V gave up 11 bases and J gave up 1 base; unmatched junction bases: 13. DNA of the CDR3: TGTGCCGTACAAGGCTCGGACAGGCGGAACACTGAAGCTTTCTTT. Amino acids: CAVQGSDRRNTEAFF.

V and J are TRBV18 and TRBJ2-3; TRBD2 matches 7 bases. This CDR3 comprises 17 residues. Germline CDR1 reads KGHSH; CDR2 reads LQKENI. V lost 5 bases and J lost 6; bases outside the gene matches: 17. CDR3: CASSSLDFSGIGDTQYF. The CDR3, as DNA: TGTGCCAGCTCATCTCTCGACTTCAGCGGGATCGGCGATACGCAGTATTTT.

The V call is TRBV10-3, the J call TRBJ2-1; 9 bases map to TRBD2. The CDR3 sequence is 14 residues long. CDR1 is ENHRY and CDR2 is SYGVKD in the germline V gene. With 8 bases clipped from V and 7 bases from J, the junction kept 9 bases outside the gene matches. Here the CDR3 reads CAIRRLAGENEQFF. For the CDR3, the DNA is TGTGCCATCCGGAGGTTAGCGGGAGAAAATGAGCAGTTCTTC.

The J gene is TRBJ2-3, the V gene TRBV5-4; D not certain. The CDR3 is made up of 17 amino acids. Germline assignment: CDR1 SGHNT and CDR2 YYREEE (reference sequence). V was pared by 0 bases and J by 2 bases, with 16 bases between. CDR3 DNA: TGTGCCAGCAGCTTGGGACAAACTCAGATCAACACAGATACGCAGTATTTT. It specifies CASSLGQTQINTDTQYF.

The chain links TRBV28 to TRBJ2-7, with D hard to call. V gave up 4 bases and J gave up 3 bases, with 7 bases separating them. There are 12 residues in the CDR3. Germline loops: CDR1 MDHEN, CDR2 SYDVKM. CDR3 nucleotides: TGTGCCAGCAGTTCCTACAGCTACGAGCAGTACTTC. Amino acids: CASSSYSYEQYF.

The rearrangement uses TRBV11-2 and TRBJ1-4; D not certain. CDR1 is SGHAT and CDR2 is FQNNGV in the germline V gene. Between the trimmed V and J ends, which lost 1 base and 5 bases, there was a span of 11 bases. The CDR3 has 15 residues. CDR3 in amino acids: CASSLGPLGNEKLFF. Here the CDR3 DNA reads TGTGCCAGCAGCTTAGGGCCCCTGGGGAATGAAAAACTGTTTTTT.

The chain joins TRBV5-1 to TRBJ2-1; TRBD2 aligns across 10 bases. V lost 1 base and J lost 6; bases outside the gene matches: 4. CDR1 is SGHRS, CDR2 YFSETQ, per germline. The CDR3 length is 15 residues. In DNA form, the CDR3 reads TGCGCCAGCAGCTTGACTAGCGGGATCTTCAATGAGCAGTTCTTC. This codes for CASSLTSGIFNEQFF.

Here the CDR3 reads CASSFPPRQYEQYF. In nucleotides, the CDR3 is TGTGCCAGCAGTTTCCCCCCAAGGCAGTACGAGCAGTACTTC. V usage is TRBV28 and J usage is TRBJ2-7; no clear D gene. The CDR3 sequence is 14 residues long. V dropped 3 bases and J dropped 4 bases, with 13 bases sitting between them. CDR1 and CDR2 (germline): MDHEN, SYDVKM.

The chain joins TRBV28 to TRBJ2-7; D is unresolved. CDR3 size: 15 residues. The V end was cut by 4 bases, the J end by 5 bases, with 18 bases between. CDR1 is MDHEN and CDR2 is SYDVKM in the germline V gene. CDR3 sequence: CASSSSSGQLHEQYF. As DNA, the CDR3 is TGTGCCAGCAGTTCGTCCTCCGGCCAACTCCACGAGCAGTACTTC.

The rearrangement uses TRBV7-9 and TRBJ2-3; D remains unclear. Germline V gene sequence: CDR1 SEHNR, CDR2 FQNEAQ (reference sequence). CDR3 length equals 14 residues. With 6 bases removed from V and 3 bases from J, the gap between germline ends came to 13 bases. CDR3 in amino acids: CASRQLSETDTQYF. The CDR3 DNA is TGTGCCAGCAGGCAACTAAGCGAGACAGATACGCAGTATTTT.

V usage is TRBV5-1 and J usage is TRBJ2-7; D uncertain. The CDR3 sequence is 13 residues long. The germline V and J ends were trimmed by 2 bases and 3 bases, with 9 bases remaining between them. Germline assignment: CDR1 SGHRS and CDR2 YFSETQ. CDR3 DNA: TGCGCCAGCAGCTTCGTATACGGCTACGAGCAGTACTTC. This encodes CASSFVYGYEQYF. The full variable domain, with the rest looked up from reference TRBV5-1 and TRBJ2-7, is KAGVTQTPRYLIKTRGQQVTLSCSPISGHRSVSWYQQTPGQGLQFLFEYFSETQRNKGNFPGRFSGRQFSNSRSEMNVSTLELGDSALYLCASSFVYGYEQYFGPGTRLTVT.

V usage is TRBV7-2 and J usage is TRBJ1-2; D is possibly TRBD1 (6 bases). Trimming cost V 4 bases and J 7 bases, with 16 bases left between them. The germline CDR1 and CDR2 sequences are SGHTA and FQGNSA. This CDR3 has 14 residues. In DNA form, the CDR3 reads TGTGCCAGCAGCTCAGGAGACAGGATTCGTGGCTACACCTTC. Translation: CASSSGDRIRGYTF.

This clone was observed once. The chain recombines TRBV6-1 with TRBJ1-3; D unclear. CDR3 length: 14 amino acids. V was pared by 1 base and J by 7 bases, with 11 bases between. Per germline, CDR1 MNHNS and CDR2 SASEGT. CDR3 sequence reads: CASSEGRVRNTIYF. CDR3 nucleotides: TGTGCCAGCAGTGAAGGGAGGGTCCGGAACACCATATATTTT.

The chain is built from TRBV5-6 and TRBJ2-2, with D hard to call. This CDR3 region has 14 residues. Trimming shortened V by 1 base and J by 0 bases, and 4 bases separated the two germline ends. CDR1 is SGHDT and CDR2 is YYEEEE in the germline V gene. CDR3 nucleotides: TGTGCCAGCAGCTTGCCGGCGAACACCGGGGAGCTGTTTTTT. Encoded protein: CASSLPANTGELFF.

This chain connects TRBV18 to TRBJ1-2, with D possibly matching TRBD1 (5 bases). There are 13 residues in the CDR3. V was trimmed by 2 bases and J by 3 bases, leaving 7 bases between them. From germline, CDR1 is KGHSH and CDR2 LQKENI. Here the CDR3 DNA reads TGTGCCAGCTCACCAGACAGTGACTATGGCTACACCTTC. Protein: CASSPDSDYGYTF.

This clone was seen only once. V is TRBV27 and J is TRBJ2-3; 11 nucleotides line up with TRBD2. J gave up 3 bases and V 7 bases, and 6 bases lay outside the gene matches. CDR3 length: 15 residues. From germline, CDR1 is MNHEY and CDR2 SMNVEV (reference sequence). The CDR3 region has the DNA TGTGCCAGCACTAGACTAGCGGGGCCGACAGATACGCAGTATTTT. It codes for CASTRLAGPTDTQYF.

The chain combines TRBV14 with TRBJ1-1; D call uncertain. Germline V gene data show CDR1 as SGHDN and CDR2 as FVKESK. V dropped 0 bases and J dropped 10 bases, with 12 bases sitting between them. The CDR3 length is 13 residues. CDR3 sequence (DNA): TGTGCCAGCAGCCAAGATCAGCGAGTAAGAGCTTTCTTT. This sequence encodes CASSQDQRVRAFF.

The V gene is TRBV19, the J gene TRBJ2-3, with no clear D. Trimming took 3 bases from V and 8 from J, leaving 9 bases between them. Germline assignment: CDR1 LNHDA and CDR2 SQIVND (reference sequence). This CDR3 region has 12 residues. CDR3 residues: CASSISTSTQYF. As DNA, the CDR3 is TGTGCCAGTAGTATCTCCACCAGTACGCAGTATTTT.

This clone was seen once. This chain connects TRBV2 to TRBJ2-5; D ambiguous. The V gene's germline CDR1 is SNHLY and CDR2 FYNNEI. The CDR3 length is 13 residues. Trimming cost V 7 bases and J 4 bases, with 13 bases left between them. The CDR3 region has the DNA TGTGCCAGCACTTCCCGCTTGGGAGAGACCCAGTACTTC. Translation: CASTSRLGETQYF.

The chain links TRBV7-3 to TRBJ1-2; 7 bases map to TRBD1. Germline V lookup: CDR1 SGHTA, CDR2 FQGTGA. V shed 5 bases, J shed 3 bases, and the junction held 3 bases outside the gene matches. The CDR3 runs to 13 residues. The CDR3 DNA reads TGTGCCAGCAGCCCTGACAGGGACTATGGCTACACCTTC. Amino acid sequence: CASSPDRDYGYTF.